This paragraph covers one T cell receptor (beta chain) sequence. Its antigen is not identified. This sample was taken from a study of cytomegalovirus exposure and HLA in healthy donors. Study-level points and caveats: Among TCR sequences, most were rare, though some public TCRs appeared in many donors.

The PCR ran on 60 Vbeta and 13 Jbeta primers. Using immunoSEQ multiplex PCR, the repertoire was profiled, and TCRdb retains in-frame clones only, with some absent. This sample has 150,000 to 200,000 clones, with just under 80% found just once. The sample comprised PBMCs. The clonotype was recovered from a woman in her twenties or thirties in good health and CMV-seropositive.

The CDR3 DNA sequence: TGTGCTAGTCCCAGGGGGGCCGGGGTTTTGGACCGTAATGAAAAACTGTTTTTT. Protein: CASPRGAGVLDRNEKLFF. V and J are TRBV12-5 and TRBJ1-4; 7 bases are shared with TRBD1. With 8 bases clipped from V and 4 bases from J, the junction kept 19 bases outside the gene matches. Germline V CDR1 and CDR2: LGHNT, FRNRAP. This CDR3 has 18 residues.